The sequence of this T cell receptor beta chain was determined in a study of cytomegalovirus exposure and HLA in healthy donors. Points from the study as a whole: CMV serostatus was the sole immune exposure information available. An analysis that came later showed most CMV-associated TCR beta chains appearing HLA-restricted.

With 60 Vbeta and 13 Jbeta primers, the PCR was carried out. Methods used by the authors: In a later analysis, of around 85 million unique beta chains, about 12 million appeared in at least two donors. Generated by immunoSEQ multiplex PCR, the TCRdb table keeps only in-frame clones and is missing some. That table is the source of V, J and clone size, and D and trimming were worked out from the DNA. This repertoire shows fewer than 110,000 clones, 76% found once; its top ten account for under 13%. For this clone: Its antigen is unknown.

The CDR3 sequence is 13 residues long. Germline trimming cut 6 bases from V and 4 bases from J; bases unmatched to any gene: 5. CDR1 and CDR2 from the germline V gene are MRHNA and SNTAGT. The sequence came from a woman aged 18-29 years in good health and CMV-seropositive. Sample: PBMCs. The gene calls are TRBV6-4 and TRBJ2-7, with 8 bases fitting TRBD1. CDR3 DNA sequence: TGTGCCAGCAGCCGGACAGGGCGATACGAGCAGTACTTC. Protein sequence: CASSRTGRYEQYF.